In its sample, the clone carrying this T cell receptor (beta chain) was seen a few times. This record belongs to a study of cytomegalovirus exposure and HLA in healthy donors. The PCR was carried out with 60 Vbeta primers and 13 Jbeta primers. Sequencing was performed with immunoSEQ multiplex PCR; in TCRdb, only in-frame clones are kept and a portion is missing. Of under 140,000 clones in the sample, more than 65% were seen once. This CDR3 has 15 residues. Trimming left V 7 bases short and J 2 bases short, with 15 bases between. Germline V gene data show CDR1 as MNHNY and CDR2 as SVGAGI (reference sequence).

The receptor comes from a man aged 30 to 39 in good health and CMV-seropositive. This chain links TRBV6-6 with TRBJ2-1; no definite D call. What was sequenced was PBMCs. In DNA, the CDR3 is TGTGCCAGCACCCCCGAGGTTGAAACCTACAATGAGCAGTTCTTC. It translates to CASTPEVETYNEQFF.